This T cell receptor (beta chain) was profiled in a study of CD8 T cells in ankylosing spondylitis. Findings and caveats of the study: A number of the motif variants had already been described in reactive arthritis synovial fluid and blood. Ankylosing spondylitis blood seemed to carry a telltale TCR beta motif made of about 8 highly homologous variants.

Comments on this clonotype: Its target is not known.

CDR3 length: 15 residues. Germline values: CDR1 KGHSH, CDR2 LQKENI. V lost 2 bases, J lost 1 base, and 9 bases lay in between. TCRdb re-called the 5' RACE reads with MiXCR, one entry per CDR3 protein. The data contain 800,000 to 900,000 distinct CDR3 sequences, about an eighth of them singletons. The sequenced sample consisted of blood, either unsorted or a sorted T cell fraction (not recorded which). This clonotype was obtained from a male donor with ankylosing spondylitis. The V call is TRBV18, the J call TRBJ2-1; weak D call: TRBD1 (6 bases). DNA for the CDR3: TGTGCCAGCTCACCAACAGGGCGTTCCTACAATGAGCAGTTCTTC. The encoded protein is CASSPTGRSYNEQFF. Together with reference TRBV18 and TRBJ2-1, the CDR3 gives the full variable domain: NAGVMQNPRHLVRRRGQEARLRCSPMKGHSHVYWYRQLPEEGLKFMVYLQKENIIDESGMPKERFSAEFPKEGPSILRIQQVVRGDSAAYFCASSPTGRSYNEQFFGPGTRLTVL.